This T cell receptor beta chain came from a study of cytotoxic CD8 clonotypes in ibrutinib-treated CLL. General observations from the study: Clonotypes that were public were uncommon, and they contracted or stayed stable on treatment. Sustained-remission and progressing patients had different sampling times. The study found baseline clonality above age-matched healthy donors, tracking circulating CD8+ T-cell counts.

Data came from immunoSEQ multiplex PCR; TCRdb stores just in-frame clones and leaves some out. The data contain over 150,000 clones, 72% of them seen just once; the ten biggest clones take up about an eighth. As regards this clone: Its antigen is not identified.

Trimming stripped 5 bases from V and 6 bases from J, with 13 bases between. CDR3 length: 13 residues. Germline loops: CDR1 SGHTA, CDR2 FQGNSA. The origin of this receptor is a human donor with chronic lymphocytic leukemia. This chain joins TRBV7-2 and TRBJ1-2; TRBD1 might be the D (6 bases). This material consisted of PBMCs, taken after 24 months of ibrutinib treatment. The CDR3 nucleotides read TGTGCCAGCAGCCTTACAGGGAGCGATGGCTACACCTTC. Protein: CASSLTGSDGYTF. The full variable domain, in which reference TRBV7-2 and TRBJ1-2 provide the parts outside the CDR3, is GAGVSQSPSNKVTEKGKDVELRCDPISGHTALYWYRQSLGQGLEFLIYFQGNSAPDKSGLPSDRFSAERTGGSVSTLTIQRTQQEDSAVYLCASSLTGSDGYTFGSGTRLTVV.